The clone carrying this T cell receptor beta chain was detected a few times. The CDR3 is 13 amino acids. Germline V gives CDR1 SEHNR, CDR2 FQNEAQ (reference sequence). Trimming shortened V by 6 bases and J by 2 bases, and 11 bases separated the two germline ends. The data derive from a study of CD8 T cells in Susac syndrome. The authors carried out high-throughput sequencing of TCR beta. They applied it to CD8+ and CD4+ T cells obtained from blood. TEMRA cells were FACS-enriched, and CD8+ and CD4+ T cells were isolated negatively. With random hexamers, roughly 0.45 to 1 ug RNA was reverse transcribed. It was immunoSEQ multiplex PCR that amplified TCR beta CDR3 across 54 Vbeta and 13 Jbeta. TCRdb reprocessed the immunoSEQ multiplex PCR reads via MiXCR and lists one record per CDR3 protein. The sample comprises 150,000 to 200,000 distinct CDR3 sequences, roughly 94% of which are singletons, and about 0.086% rests with the top ten.

This receptor was taken from a human donor with multiple sclerosis. The chain combines TRBV7-9 with TRBJ2-7, with D uncertain. Sequenced sample: CD4+ T cells from PBMCs. The CDR3 sequence is CASSSGRAYEQYF. The DNA of the CDR3 is TGTGCCAGCAGTTCCGGACGCGCCTACGAGCAGTACTTC.